This entry lists 25 T cell receptor beta chains sequenced from one sample in a study of beta chain features in type 1 diabetes. Investigators reverse transcribed all isolated RNA, so they sequenced expressed TCRB transcripts. Repertoires were generated with immunoSEQ multiplex PCR, while TCRdb's copy carries only in-frame clones and drops some. The sample has roughly 340,000 clones, around an eighth seen once; the top ten hold roughly 0.015%. Overall study findings and caveats: There was a moderate but significant shortening of TCRB CDR3s in all four CD4+ subsets of Type 1 diabetes patients.

Their cognate antigens are unknown. The sample comprised naive CD4+ T cells from blood. The receptor set was obtained from a young woman with type 1 diabetes.

A few counts support this clone. The chain combines TRBV2 with TRBJ2-7; D perhaps matches TRBD1 (6 bases). The CDR3 has 15 residues. The germline V gene encodes CDR1 SNHLY and CDR2 FYNNEI. Trimming removed 3 bases at V and 2 bases at J, with 14 bases between. Here the CDR3 DNA reads TGTGCCAGCAGTGAGAAGGGGGTTTGGGCCTACGAGCAGTACTTC. Amino acid sequence: CASSEKGVWAYEQYF.

CDR3 DNA: TGTGCCAGCAGCTTGGCTCTGGAGGGACGAATATACTTC. Encoded protein: CASSLALEGRIYF. The rearrangement uses TRBV5-4 and TRBJ2-5, with a weak D call TRBD2 (6 bases). The CDR3 totals 13 residues. The germline V gene encodes CDR1 SGHNT and CDR2 YYREEE (reference sequence). V was shortened by 0 bases and J by 14 bases, with 17 bases between the two germline ends.

This clone was seen a handful of times. V gene TRBV30 combines with J gene TRBJ2-5, with 8 bases matching TRBD2. The ends lost 3 bases at V and 5 bases at J; junction bases unmatched: 5. The CDR3 covers 13 residues. CDR1 and CDR2 from the germline V gene are GTSNPN and SVGIG (reference sequence). In DNA, the CDR3 is TGTGCCTGGAGGGTAGCGGGAAGGGAGACCCAGTACTTC. Translated, it gives CAWRVAGRETQYF.

This chain links TRBV11-2 with TRBJ2-3; no clear D gene. The germline V gene has CDR1 SGHAT and CDR2 FQNNGV. This CDR3 comprises 15 residues. Trimming removed 0 bases from V and 0 bases from J, with 7 bases in between. The CDR3 loop reads CASSLDVKSTDTQYF. The CDR3 DNA reads as TGTGCCAGCAGCTTAGATGTTAAAAGCACAGATACGCAGTATTTT.

This clone has a handful of counts. The J gene is TRBJ2-5, the V gene TRBV28, with a weak D call TRBD1 (6 bases). V lost 4 bases, J lost 5 bases, and 14 bases lay in between. The CDR3 totals 14 residues. Germline-derived CDR1 and CDR2 are MDHEN and SYDVKM. CDR3 in amino acids: CASSYSTGLETQYF. For the CDR3, the DNA is TGTGCCAGCAGTTATTCCACAGGGTTGGAGACCCAGTACTTC.

A few counts support this clone. The chain links TRBV19 to TRBJ2-2; 10 bases line up with TRBD2. Per germline, CDR1 LNHDA and CDR2 SQIVND (reference sequence). CDR3 length: 17 residues. Trimming cost V 8 bases and J 1 base; bases outside gene matches: 10. The CDR3 is CASVPLSGRGNTGELFF. CDR3 nucleotides: TGTGCCAGTGTACCACTGAGCGGGAGGGGGAACACCGGGGAGCTGTTTTTT.

This clone was counted a few times. The chain uses TRBV28 and TRBJ1-2; tentatively, D is TRBD1 (5 bases). This CDR3 is 15 amino acids long. V lost 4 bases and J 4 bases, leaving 16 bases between the germline ends. Germline loops: CDR1 MDHEN, CDR2 SYDVKM. CDR3 sequence (DNA): TGTGCCAGCAGTTCTTGGGGCGCCCTACCCTATGGCTACACCTTC. Its translation is CASSSWGALPYGYTF.

This clone has just a few counts. Without the conserved terminal phenylalanine or tryptophan, this CDR3 likely stems from a read error. The limits of the CDR3 on the DNA are not certain, so only TCRdb's listed CDR3 is given. The rearrangement uses TRBV6-5 and TRBJ1-5; the D segment call TRBD1 is taken from the table without a DNA check. The CDR3 comprises 8 residues, both ends counted. The V gene's germline CDR1 is MNHEY and CDR2 SVGAGI. The CDR3 here is CASSHRAG.

This clone was observed a few times. V gene TRBV9 combines with J gene TRBJ2-1, with unresolved D. The CDR3 contains 14 residues. With 0 bases removed from V and 9 bases from J, the gap between germline ends came to 13 bases. Germline CDR1 reads SGDLS; CDR2 reads YYNGEE. This CDR3 is CASSVGISTGEQFF. CDR3 nucleotides: TGTGCCAGCAGCGTAGGTATCTCGACGGGTGAGCAGTTCTTC. Combining the CDR3 with reference TRBV9 and TRBJ2-1 gives the whole variable domain DSGVTQTPKHLITATGQRVTLRCSPRSGDLSVYWYQQSLDQGLQFLIQYYNGEERAKGNILERFSAQQFPDLHSELNLSSLELGDSALYFCASSVGISTGEQFFGPGTRLTVL.

This clone was detected a few times. The genes are TRBV7-9 and TRBJ2-3, with D possibly matching TRBD1 (7 bases). The V gene's germline CDR1 is SEHNR and CDR2 FQNEAQ (reference sequence). The germline V and J ends were trimmed by 5 bases and 2 bases, with 20 bases remaining between them. The CDR3 has 17 residues. The CDR3: CASSPKGGGDPTDTQYF. The CDR3 DNA reads TGTGCCAGCAGCCCAAAAGGGGGCGGGGACCCCACAGATACGCAGTATTTT.

V usage is TRBV9 and J usage is TRBJ2-3, with 8 bases fitting TRBD2. The CDR3 totals 15 residues. V shed 0 bases and J 2 bases; nucleotides not matched to a gene: 2. Looked up from germline, CDR1 is SGDLS and CDR2 is YYNGEE. This CDR3 is CASSVVSGITDTQYF. CDR3 nucleotide sequence: TGTGCCAGCAGCGTAGTTAGCGGGATCACAGATACGCAGTATTTT.

Here the CDR3 DNA reads TGTGCCACCGGAGTGACGCTGAACAATGAGCAGTTCTTC. The encoded protein is CATGVTLNNEQFF. The chain uses TRBV10-3 and TRBJ2-1; D uncertain. The germline gives CDR1 ENHRY, CDR2 SYGVKD. The CDR3 is made up of 13 amino acids. Trimming stripped 10 bases from V and 5 bases from J, with 15 bases between.

The chain is built from TRBV5-1 and TRBJ2-7, with 9 positions matching TRBD1. The ends lost 0 bases at V and 1 base at J; junction bases unmatched: 2. Germline V gene lookup returns CDR1 SGHRS and CDR2 YFSETQ. CDR3 length: 15 residues. CDR3 loop: CASSLEGTGSYEQYV. DNA for the CDR3: TGCGCCAGCAGCTTGGAGGGGACAGGGTCCTACGAGCAGTACGTC.

This clone has just a few counts. This sequence joins TRBV7-9 and TRBJ1-1; 7 bases align to TRBD1. V dropped 5 bases and J dropped 0; count of bases not matched to a gene: 9. CDR1 and CDR2 from the germline V gene are SEHNR and FQNEAQ (reference sequence). CDR3 size: 16 residues. Written as DNA, the CDR3 is TGTGCCAGCAGCGCCGGGACAGCCTATATGAACACTGAAGCTTTCTTT. Its protein product is CASSAGTAYMNTEAFF.

The rearrangement links TRBV30 to TRBJ1-5; a possible D gene is TRBD1 (6 bases). This CDR3 region has 16 residues. Trimming took 3 bases from V and 0 from J, leaving 15 bases between them. CDR1 GTSNPN and CDR2 SVGIG come from the germline V gene (reference sequence). CDR3 sequence: CAWSVNRAYSNQPQHF. CDR3 sequence (DNA): TGTGCCTGGAGCGTGAACAGGGCGTATAGCAATCAGCCCCAGCATTTT.

This clone showed up just a few times. Other DNA sequences within the sample encode an identical CDR3. V usage is TRBV18 and J usage is TRBJ2-5; D is uncertain. This CDR3 spans 13 amino acids. V was trimmed by 0 bases and J by 4 bases, leaving 6 bases between them. Germline loops: CDR1 KGHSH, CDR2 LQKENI. The CDR3 nucleotides read TGTGCCAGCTCACCACCGGTTAGAGAGACCCAGTACTTC. Its protein product is CASSPPVRETQYF.

This rearrangement joins TRBV9 to TRBJ2-5; 7 positions match TRBD2. Trimming took 4 bases from V and 2 from J; bases not matched to a gene: 11. The CDR3 has 16 amino acids. Germline values: CDR1 SGDLS, CDR2 YYNGEE. The CDR3 sequence is CASSRGSGTLQETQYF. CDR3 nucleotides: TGTGCCAGCAGCCGCGGGAGCGGCACCCTGCAAGAGACCCAGTACTTC.

The V and J genes are TRBV6-5 and TRBJ2-7; no clear D gene. V lost 5 bases to trimming and J lost 7 bases, with 15 bases between them. The CDR3 is made up of 13 amino acids. Germline V gives CDR1 MNHEY, CDR2 SVGAGI. The CDR3 DNA is TGTGCCAGCAGTCCGGACCCCTCAAGGGAGCAGTACGTC. Translated: CASSPDPSREQYV.

This chain joins TRBV9 and TRBJ2-1; D gene uncertain. V lost 0 bases and J 1 base, leaving 8 bases between the germline ends. The CDR3 runs 15 residues. The germline gives CDR1 SGDLS, CDR2 YYNGEE. The CDR3 DNA sequence: TGTGCCAGCAGCGTAGATTCAGGTTCCTACAATGAGCAGTTCTTC. Amino acid sequence: CASSVDSGSYNEQFF.

Here the CDR3 reads CASSWGQGVQPQHF. The CDR3 DNA sequence: TGTGCCAGCAGCTGGGGACAGGGGGTGCAGCCCCAGCATTTT. The chain carries TRBV7-2 and TRBJ1-5, with 11 bases matching TRBD1. The V and J ends lost 4 bases and 7 bases, in that order; junction bases with no gene match: 3. Germline CDR1 is SGHTA and CDR2 is FQGNSA. The CDR3 contains 14 residues.

V gene TRBV4-2 combines with J gene TRBJ1-2; tentative D call: TRBD1 (5 bases). V was shortened by 1 base and J by 1 base, with 10 bases between the two germline ends. Germline-derived CDR1 and CDR2 are LGHNA and YNFKEQ. This CDR3 has 15 amino acids. The chain's CDR3 is CASSQAMTVNYGYTF. The CDR3 nucleotides read TGTGCCAGCAGCCAAGCCATGACAGTTAACTATGGCTACACCTTC.

This chain connects TRBV4-3 to TRBJ2-1; 10 bases agree with TRBD2. Looked up from germline, CDR1 is LGHNA and CDR2 is YSLEER. V lost 3 bases to trimming and J lost 8 bases; unmatched junction nucleotides: 7. There are 15 residues in the CDR3. The CDR3 is CASSQIWTSGHEQFF. The CDR3 bases are TGCGCCAGCAGCCAGATCTGGACTAGCGGCCATGAGCAGTTCTTC.

The chain employs TRBV6-5 and TRBJ2-2; D may be TRBD2 (6 bases). This CDR3 spans 14 amino acids. Per the germline V gene, CDR1 is MNHEY and CDR2 is SVGAGI. V was pared by 6 bases and J by 8 bases, with 16 bases between. The CDR3, as DNA: TGTGCCAGCAGCCCCCCGGGGGTGGTAGGGGAGCTGTTTTTT. Translated, it gives CASSPPGVVGELFF.

V and J are TRBV6-5 and TRBJ2-6, with 7 bases aligning to TRBD1. The CDR3 length is 15 residues. V dropped 5 bases and J dropped 2; count of bases not matched to a gene: 3. Looked up from germline, CDR1 is MNHEY and CDR2 is SVGAGI. This CDR3 reads CASSKDRAGANVLTF. DNA of the CDR3: TGTGCCAGCAGTAAAGACAGGGCTGGGGCCAACGTCCTGACTTTC.

This chain uses TRBV20-1 with TRBJ2-3; D unresolved. Trimming took 3 bases from V and 11 from J, leaving 12 bases between them. Germline-derived CDR1 and CDR2 are DFQATT and SNEGSKA (reference sequence). The CDR3 sequence is 11 residues long. CDR3 nucleotide sequence: TGCAGTGCTAGTCCGGTGTCCGGGCAGTATTTT. Residues: CSASPVSGQYF.